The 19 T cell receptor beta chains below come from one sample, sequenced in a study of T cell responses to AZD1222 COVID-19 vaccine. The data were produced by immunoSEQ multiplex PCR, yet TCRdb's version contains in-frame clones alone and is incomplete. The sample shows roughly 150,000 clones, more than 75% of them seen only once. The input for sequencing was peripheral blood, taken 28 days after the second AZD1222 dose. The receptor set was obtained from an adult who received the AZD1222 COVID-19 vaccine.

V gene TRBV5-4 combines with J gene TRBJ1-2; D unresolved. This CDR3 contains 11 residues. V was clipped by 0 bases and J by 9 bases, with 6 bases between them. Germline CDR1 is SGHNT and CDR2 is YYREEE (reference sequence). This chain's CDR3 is CASSLARSYTF. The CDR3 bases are TGTGCCAGCAGCTTGGCCAGAAGCTACACCTTC.

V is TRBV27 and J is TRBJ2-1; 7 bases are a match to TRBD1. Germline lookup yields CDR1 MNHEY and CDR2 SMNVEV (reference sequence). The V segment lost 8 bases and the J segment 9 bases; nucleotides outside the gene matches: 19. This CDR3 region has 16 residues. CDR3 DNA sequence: TGTGCCAGCCGTCCCATATCTACAGGGGCCCCGGGTGAGCAGTTCTTC. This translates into CASRPISTGAPGEQFF.

In nucleotides, the CDR3 is TGTGCCAGCAGCTTTTCCCCTAGCGGGAGTCCCTACGAGCAGTACTTC. Amino acids: CASSFSPSGSPYEQYF. V usage is TRBV5-6 and J usage is TRBJ2-7, with TRBD2 identical over 10 bases. The ends lost 2 bases at V and 2 bases at J; junction bases unmatched: 7. Per the germline V gene, CDR1 is SGHDT and CDR2 is YYEEEE. CDR3 length: 16 amino acids. Based on the CDR3 plus reference TRBV5-6 and TRBJ2-7, the full variable domain is DAGVTQSPTHLIKTRGQQVTLRCSPKSGHDTVSWYQQALGQGPQFIFQYYEEEERQRGNFPDRFSGHQFPNYSSELNVNALLLGDSALYLCASSFSPSGSPYEQYFGPGTRLTVT.

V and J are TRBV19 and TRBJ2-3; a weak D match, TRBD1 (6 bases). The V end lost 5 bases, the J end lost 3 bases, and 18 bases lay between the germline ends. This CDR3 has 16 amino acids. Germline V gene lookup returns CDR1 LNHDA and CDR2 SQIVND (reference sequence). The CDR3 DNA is TGTGCCAGTAGTGAACCGGGACACAGCGGTACAGATACGCAGTATTTT. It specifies CASSEPGHSGTDTQYF.

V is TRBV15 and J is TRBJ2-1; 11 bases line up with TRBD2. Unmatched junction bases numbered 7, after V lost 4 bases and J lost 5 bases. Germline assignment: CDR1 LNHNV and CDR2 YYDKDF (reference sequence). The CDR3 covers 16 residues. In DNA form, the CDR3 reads TGTGCCACCAGCACTAGACTAGCGGGATTAAACAATGAGCAGTTCTTC. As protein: CATSTRLAGLNNEQFF.

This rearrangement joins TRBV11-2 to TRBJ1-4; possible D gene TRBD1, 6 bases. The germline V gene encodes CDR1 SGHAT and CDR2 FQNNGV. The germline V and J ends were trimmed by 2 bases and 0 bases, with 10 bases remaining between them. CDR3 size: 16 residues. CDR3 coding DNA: TGTGCCAGCAGCTTATTGGGGGCTGCAACTAATGAAAAACTGTTTTTT. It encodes CASSLLGAATNEKLFF.

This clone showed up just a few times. The CDR3 region has the DNA TGTGCCAGCAGCAACCGACAGGGAAACACTGAAGCTTTCTTT. Translated: CASSNRQGNTEAFF. The V call is TRBV13, the J call TRBJ1-1, with TRBD1 identical over 7 bases. The ends lost 5 bases at V and 2 bases at J; junction bases unmatched: 5. The CDR3 has 14 residues. Germline-derived CDR1 and CDR2 are PRHDT and FYEKMQ (reference sequence).

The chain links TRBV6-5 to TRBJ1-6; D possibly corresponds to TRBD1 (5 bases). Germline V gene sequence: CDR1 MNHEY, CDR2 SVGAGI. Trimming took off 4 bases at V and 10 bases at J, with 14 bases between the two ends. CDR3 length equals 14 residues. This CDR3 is CASSSPGRGSPLHF. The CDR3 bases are TGTGCCAGCAGTTCACCGGGCCGGGGCTCACCCCTCCACTTT.

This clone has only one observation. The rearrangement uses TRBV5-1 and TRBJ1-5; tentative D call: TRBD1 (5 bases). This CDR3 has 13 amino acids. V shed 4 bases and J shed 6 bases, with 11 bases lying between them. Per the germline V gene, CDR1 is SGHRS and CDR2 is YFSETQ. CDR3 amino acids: CASSIGAGQPQHF. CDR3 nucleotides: TGCGCCAGCAGCATCGGGGCAGGTCAGCCCCAGCATTTT.

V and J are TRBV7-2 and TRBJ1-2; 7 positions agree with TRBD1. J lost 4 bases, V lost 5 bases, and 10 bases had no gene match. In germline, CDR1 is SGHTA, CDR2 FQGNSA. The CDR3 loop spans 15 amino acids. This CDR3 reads CASSLTPRDSYGYTF. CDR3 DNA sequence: TGTGCCAGCAGCCTGACCCCGAGGGACAGCTATGGCTACACCTTC.

Here the CDR3 reads CASSIRDSSYEQYF. CDR3 nucleotides: TGTGCCAGCAGCATCCGGGACAGCAGCTACGAGCAGTACTTC. The chain joins TRBV11-2 to TRBJ2-7; 7 bases line up with TRBD1. V was pared by 5 bases and J by 3 bases, with 7 bases of the junction left unmatched. Germline CDR1 SGHAT, CDR2 FQNNGV. This CDR3 spans 14 amino acids.

For the CDR3, the DNA is TGTGCCAGCAGTTACAAGGGGGAGAACTACGAGCAGTACTTC. It translates to CASSYKGENYEQYF. V usage is TRBV6-5 and J usage is TRBJ2-7, with D possibly matching TRBD1 (6 bases). Germline V gives CDR1 MNHEY, CDR2 SVGAGI. The germline V and J ends were trimmed by 2 bases and 3 bases, with 11 bases remaining between them. The CDR3 length is 14 residues.

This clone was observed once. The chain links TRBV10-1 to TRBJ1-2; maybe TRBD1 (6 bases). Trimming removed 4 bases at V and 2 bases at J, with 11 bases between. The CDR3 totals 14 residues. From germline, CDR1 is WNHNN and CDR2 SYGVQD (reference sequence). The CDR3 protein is CASSVRGVNYGYTF. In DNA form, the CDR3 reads TGCGCCAGCAGTGTGAGGGGGGTAAACTATGGCTACACCTTC.

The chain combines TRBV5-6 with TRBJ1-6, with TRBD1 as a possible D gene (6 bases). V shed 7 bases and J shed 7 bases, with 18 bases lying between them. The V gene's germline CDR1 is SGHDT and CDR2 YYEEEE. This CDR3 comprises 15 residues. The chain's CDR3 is CASAQRGQRNSPLHF. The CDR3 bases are TGTGCCAGCGCCCAAAGAGGACAGCGGAATTCACCCCTCCACTTT.

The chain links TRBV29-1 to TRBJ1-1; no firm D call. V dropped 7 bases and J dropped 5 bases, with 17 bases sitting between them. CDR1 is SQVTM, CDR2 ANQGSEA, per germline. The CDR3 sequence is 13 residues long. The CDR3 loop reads CSAPQELGTEAFF. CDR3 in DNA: TGCAGCGCTCCACAAGAGCTAGGAACTGAAGCTTTCTTT.

CDR3 bases: TGTGCCAGCAGCTTCAGACAGGGGGGTGGAAACACCATATATTTT. As protein: CASSFRQGGGNTIYF. The chain has TRBV7-8 and TRBJ1-3, with 9 bases fitting TRBD1. Germline CDR1 is SGHVS and CDR2 is FQNEAQ. The V and J ends lost 3 bases and 3 bases, in that order; junction bases with no gene match: 3. This CDR3 spans 15 amino acids.

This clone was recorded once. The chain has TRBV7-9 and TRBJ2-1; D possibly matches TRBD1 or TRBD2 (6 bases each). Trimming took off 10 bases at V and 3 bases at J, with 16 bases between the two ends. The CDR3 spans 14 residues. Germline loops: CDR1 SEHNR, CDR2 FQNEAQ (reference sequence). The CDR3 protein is CANGGGEGYNEQFF. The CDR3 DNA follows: TGTGCCAATGGGGGCGGGGAAGGCTACAATGAGCAGTTCTTC.

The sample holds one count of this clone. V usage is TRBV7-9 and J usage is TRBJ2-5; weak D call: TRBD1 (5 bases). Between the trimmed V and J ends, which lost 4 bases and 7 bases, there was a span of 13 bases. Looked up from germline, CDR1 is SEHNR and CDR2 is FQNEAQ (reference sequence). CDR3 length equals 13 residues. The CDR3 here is CASSSRADGTQYF. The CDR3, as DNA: TGTGCCAGCAGCTCCAGGGCGGATGGGACCCAGTACTTC.

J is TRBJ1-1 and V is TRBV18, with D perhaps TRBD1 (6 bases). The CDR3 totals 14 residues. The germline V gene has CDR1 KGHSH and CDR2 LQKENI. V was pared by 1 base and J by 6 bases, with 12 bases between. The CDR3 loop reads CASSPLTGFAEAFF. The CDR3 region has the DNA TGTGCCAGCTCACCACTTACAGGGTTCGCTGAAGCTTTCTTT.